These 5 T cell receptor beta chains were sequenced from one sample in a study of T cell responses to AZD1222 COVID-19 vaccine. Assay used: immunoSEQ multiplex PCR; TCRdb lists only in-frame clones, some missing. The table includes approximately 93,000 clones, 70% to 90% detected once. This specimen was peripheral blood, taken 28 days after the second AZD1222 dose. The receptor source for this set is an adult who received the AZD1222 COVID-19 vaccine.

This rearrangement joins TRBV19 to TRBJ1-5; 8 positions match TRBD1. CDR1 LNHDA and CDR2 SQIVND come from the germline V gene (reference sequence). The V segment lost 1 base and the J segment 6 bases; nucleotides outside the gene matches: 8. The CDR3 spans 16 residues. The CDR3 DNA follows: TGTGCCAGTAGTATAGGCGCGGCAGGGGGCGGTCAGCCCCAGCATTTT. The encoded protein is CASSIGAAGGGQPQHF.

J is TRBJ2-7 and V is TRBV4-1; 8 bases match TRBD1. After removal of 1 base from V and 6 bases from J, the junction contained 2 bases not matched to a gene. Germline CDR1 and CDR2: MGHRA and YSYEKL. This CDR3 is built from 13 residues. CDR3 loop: CASSQGQGSEQYF. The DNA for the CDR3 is TGCGCCAGCAGCCAAGGACAGGGGAGCGAGCAGTACTTC.

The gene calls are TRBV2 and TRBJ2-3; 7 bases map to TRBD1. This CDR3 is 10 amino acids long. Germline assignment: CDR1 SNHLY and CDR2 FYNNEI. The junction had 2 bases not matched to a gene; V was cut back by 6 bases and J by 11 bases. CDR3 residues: CASRGDRQYF. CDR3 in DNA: TGTGCCAGCAGAGGGGACAGGCAGTATTTT.

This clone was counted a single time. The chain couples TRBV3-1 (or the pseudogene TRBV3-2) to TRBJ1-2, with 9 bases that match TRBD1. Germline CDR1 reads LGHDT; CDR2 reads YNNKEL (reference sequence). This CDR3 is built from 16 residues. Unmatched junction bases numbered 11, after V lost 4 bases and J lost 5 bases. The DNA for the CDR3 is TGTGCCAGCAGCCTACTGGCGGGACAGGGTACTTATGGCTACACCTTC. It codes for CASSLLAGQGTYGYTF.

The CDR3 spells CATSDAVETQYF. The CDR3 nucleotides read TGTGCCACCAGTGATGCCGTAGAGACCCAGTACTTC. The chain has TRBV24-1 and TRBJ2-5; D uncertain. In germline, CDR1 is KGHDR, CDR2 SFDVKD. This CDR3 comprises 12 residues. With 3 bases removed from V and 4 bases from J, the gap between germline ends came to 5 bases.